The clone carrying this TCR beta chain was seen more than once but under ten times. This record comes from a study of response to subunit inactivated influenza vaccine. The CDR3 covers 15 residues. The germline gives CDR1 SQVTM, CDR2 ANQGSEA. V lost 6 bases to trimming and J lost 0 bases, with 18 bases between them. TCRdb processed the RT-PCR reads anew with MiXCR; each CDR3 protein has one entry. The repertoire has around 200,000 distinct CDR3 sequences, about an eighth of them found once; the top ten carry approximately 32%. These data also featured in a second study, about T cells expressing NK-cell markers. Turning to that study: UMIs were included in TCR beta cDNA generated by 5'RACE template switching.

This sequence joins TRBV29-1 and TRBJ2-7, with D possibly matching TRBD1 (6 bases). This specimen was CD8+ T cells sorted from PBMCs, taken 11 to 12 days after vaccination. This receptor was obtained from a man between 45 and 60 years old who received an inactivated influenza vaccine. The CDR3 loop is CSVLLSGQLSYEQYF. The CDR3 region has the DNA TGCAGCGTGCTCCTCTCGGGACAACTCTCCTACGAGCAGTACTTC.